The 21 T cell receptor beta chains reported below all come from one sample, sequenced in a study of regulatory T cells in long-lasting Graves disease. Specified time point: persistent/refractory GD, antithyroid drugs over 5 years with positive TRAb. Researchers made the TCR library from RNA that was extracted from PBMCs. HTBI primers from iRepertoire and Arm-PCR of CDR3 regions yielded the TCR beta libraries. One entry per CDR3 protein results from TCRdb running MiXCR on the multiplex PCR reads. The sample carries about 460,000 distinct CDR3 sequences, around a fifth recorded once. Sequencing was performed on peripheral blood mononuclear cells (PBMCs), taken when the disease was refractory, from a patient treated with antithyroid drugs. The receptors here all came from a female donor with Graves disease.

This chain links TRBV5-1 with TRBJ2-2, with D tentatively TRBD1 (6 bases). The ends were cut back, 1 base at V and 7 bases at J, with 11 bases in the middle. The germline V gene encodes CDR1 SGHRS and CDR2 YFSETQ. This CDR3 has 14 residues. CDR3 region: CASSLPGAIGELFF. In DNA, the CDR3 is TGCGCCAGCAGCTTGCCAGGGGCGATCGGGGAGCTGTTTTTT.

This clonotype has at least ten counts. This chain joins TRBV28 and TRBJ1-1; D gene uncertain. The CDR3 spans 14 residues. CDR1 and CDR2 from the germline V gene are MDHEN and SYDVKM. Deletions cut 4 bases from V and 5 bases from J, with 14 bases between. The CDR3 here is CASSSQVGGTEAFF. For the CDR3, the DNA is TGTGCCAGCAGTTCCCAGGTCGGAGGGACTGAAGCTTTCTTT.

This clonotype was seen repeatedly, ten times or more. This chain links TRBV6-1 with TRBJ2-5; 7 positions agree with TRBD1. Germline loops: CDR1 MNHNS, CDR2 SASEGT. The CDR3 length is 14 residues. After removal of 4 bases from V and 4 bases from J, the junction contained 6 bases not matched to a gene. The CDR3: CASSALRTGETQYF. In DNA form, the CDR3 reads TGTGCCAGCAGTGCCCTCCGGACAGGAGAGACCCAGTACTTC.

This clonotype showed up just a few times. This clone may be a read error of a much larger clone one base away. The CDR3 end shows no conserved phenylalanine or tryptophan, and so a read error is likely. This rearrangement joins TRBV27 to TRBJ2-7, with D uncertain. Germline V gene data show CDR1 as MNHEY and CDR2 as SMNVEV (reference sequence). The CDR3 has 15 residues. V lost 4 bases and J lost 2, with 15 bases in between. The chain's CDR3 is CASSSPRPKPYEQYL. CDR3 sequence (DNA): TGTGCCAGCAGTTCCCCTCGGCCGAAGCCCTACGAGCAGTACCTC.

This rearrangement joins TRBV7-6 to TRBJ2-7; tentative D call: TRBD1 (6 bases). CDR3 length: 15 residues. Trimming took 5 bases from V and 0 from J, leaving 14 bases between them. Germline CDR1 is SGHVS and CDR2 is FNYEAQ. CDR3 DNA: TGTGCCAGCAGCCCTTTCCGGGACAACTCCTACGAGCAGTACTTC. Its translation: CASSPFRDNSYEQYF.

This clonotype was detected many times. The chain combines TRBV28 with TRBJ1-5, with unresolved D. The CDR3 runs to 15 residues. Trimming cost V 10 bases and J 0 bases, with 16 bases left between them. Germline assignment: CDR1 MDHEN and CDR2 SYDVKM. CDR3 sequence (DNA): TGTGCCACCTCTCTGCGGAGGTATAGCAATCAGCCCCAGCATTTT. Its protein is CATSLRRYSNQPQHF.

In DNA form, the CDR3 reads TGTGCCAGCAGGGACAGGGGGCCCACTGAAGCTTTCTTT. It translates to CASRDRGPTEAFF. This sequence joins TRBV6-2 or TRBV6-3 and TRBJ1-1; the match to TRBD1 covers 11 bases. V trimming: 6 bases; J trimming: 4 bases; junction bases outside the gene matches: 1. CDR3 length: 13 residues. Germline V gives CDR1 MNHEY, CDR2 SVGEGT.

This clonotype occurred many times. The CDR3 reads CAISEIQGNYGYTF. CDR3 nucleotides: TGTGCCATCAGTGAGATTCAGGGAAACTATGGCTACACCTTC. V gene TRBV10-3 combines with J gene TRBJ1-2, with D possibly matching TRBD1 (5 bases). Trimming removed 2 bases from V and 2 bases from J, with 9 bases in between. This CDR3 has 14 amino acids. Germline CDR1 ENHRY, CDR2 SYGVKD.

This clonotype has only a few counts. The chain has TRBV7-2 and TRBJ1-5; possible D gene TRBD1, 6 bases. CDR1 is SGHTA, CDR2 FQGNSA, per germline. Trimming shortened V by 5 bases and J by 0 bases, and 17 bases separated the two germline ends. The CDR3 length is 17 residues. CDR3 nucleotides: TGTGCCAGCAGCCCGGCCCCCTACAGGGTTAGCAATCAGCCCCAGCATTTT. Its translation: CASSPAPYRVSNQPQHF.

Ten or more counts support this clonotype. This sequence joins TRBV2 and TRBJ2-7; D assignment may be TRBD1 or TRBD2 (7 bases each). This CDR3 has 13 residues. The V gene lost 8 bases and the J gene lost 1 base, with 12 bases spanning the gap. Germline assignment: CDR1 SNHLY and CDR2 FYNNEI. CDR3 sequence: CASQRDRSYEQYF. In DNA, the CDR3 is TGTGCCAGCCAGCGGGACAGATCCTACGAGCAGTACTTC.

In this sample, this clonotype turned up many times. J is TRBJ2-7 and V is TRBV7-3; D unclear. Germline lookup yields CDR1 SGHTA and CDR2 FQGTGA. The V gene lost 3 bases and the J gene lost 0 bases, with 15 bases spanning the gap. CDR3 size: 16 residues. The CDR3 protein is CASSFGSDRSSYEQYF. CDR3 in DNA: TGTGCCAGCAGCTTTGGATCGGACCGGAGCTCCTACGAGCAGTACTTC.

This clonotype showed up many times. V usage is TRBV7-8 and J usage is TRBJ1-6; D possibly corresponds to TRBD1 (6 bases). The CDR3 loop spans 14 amino acids. Trimming took 5 bases from V and 7 from J, leaving 12 bases between them. Germline V CDR1 and CDR2: SGHVS, FQNEAQ. In DNA form, the CDR3 reads TGTGCCAGCAGCGCTACTACAGGGAATTCACCCCTCCACTTT. This gives the protein CASSATTGNSPLHF. The full variable domain, its missing parts supplied by reference TRBV7-8 and TRBJ1-6, is GAGVSQSPRYKVAKRGQDVALRCDPISGHVSLFWYQQALGQGPEFLTYFQNEAQLDKSGLPSDRFFAERPEGSVSTLKIQRTQQEDSAVYLCASSATTGNSPLHFGNGTRLTVT.

There are many counts of this clonotype. The chain carries TRBV7-9 and TRBJ2-7; 11 bases fit TRBD2. The CDR3 has 15 residues. J lost 6 bases, V lost 5 bases, and 9 bases had no gene match. Germline V gives CDR1 SEHNR, CDR2 FQNEAQ (reference sequence). Here the CDR3 reads CASSPFSGRASEQYF. The CDR3 DNA reads TGTGCCAGCAGCCCTTTTAGCGGGAGGGCCTCCGAGCAGTACTTC.

This sequence joins TRBV7-3 and TRBJ2-6; weak D call: TRBD1 (6 bases). The V and J ends lost 4 bases and 0 bases respectively, with 16 bases between them. Per germline, CDR1 SGHTA and CDR2 FQGTGA. The CDR3 is made up of 18 amino acids. In DNA form, the CDR3 reads TGTGCCAGCAGCTCGACAGGACCCTCCTTCTCTGGGGCCAACGTCCTGACTTTC. This translates into CASSSTGPSFSGANVLTF. Together with reference TRBV7-3 and TRBJ2-6, the CDR3 gives the full variable domain: GAGVSQTPSNKVTEKGKYVELRCDPISGHTALYWYRQSLGQGPEFLIYFQGTGAADDSGLPNDRFFAVRPEGSVSTLKIQRTERGDSAVYLCASSSTGPSFSGANVLTFGAGSRLTVL.

The gene calls are TRBV14 and TRBJ1-6, with 7 bases lining up with TRBD1. The V gene's germline CDR1 is SGHDN and CDR2 FVKESK. V dropped 4 bases and J dropped 7; count of bases not matched to a gene: 10. CDR3 size: 16 residues. CDR3 amino acids: CASSLRTGLKNSPLHF. CDR3 DNA sequence: TGTGCCAGCAGCCTCCGGACAGGCCTGAAAAATTCACCCCTCCACTTT.

The table lists this clonotype with many counts. In nucleotides, the CDR3 is TGTGCCAGCCGGGACAGCCAAGAGACCCAGTACTTC. It yields the protein CASRDSQETQYF. The rearrangement joins TRBV12-3 or TRBV12-4 to TRBJ2-5; 7 positions match TRBD1. This CDR3 spans 12 amino acids. With 8 bases clipped from V and 1 base from J, the junction kept 1 base outside the gene matches.

V gene TRBV19 combines with J gene TRBJ1-3; maybe TRBD1 (6 bases). Germline V gives CDR1 LNHDA, CDR2 SQIVND (reference sequence). The germline V and J ends were trimmed by 5 bases and 0 bases, with 14 bases remaining between them. The CDR3 sequence is 16 residues long. CDR3 protein: CASSAYRESSGNTIYF. CDR3 DNA: TGTGCCAGTAGTGCTTACAGGGAGAGCTCTGGAAACACCATATATTTT.

This clonotype has at least ten counts. CDR3 amino acids: CASGGSRETQYF. The CDR3 nucleotides are TGTGCCAGCGGAGGAAGTCGAGAGACCCAGTACTTC. This chain joins TRBV6-1 and TRBJ2-5; D is possibly TRBD2 (5 bases). V was trimmed by 8 bases and J by 4 bases, leaving 11 bases between them. Per the germline V gene, CDR1 is MNHNS and CDR2 is SASEGT. CDR3 size: 12 residues.

This clonotype was recorded at least ten times. This chain links TRBV30 with TRBJ1-2; D perhaps matches TRBD1 (6 bases). The CDR3 length is 14 residues. In germline, CDR1 is GTSNPN, CDR2 SVGIG (reference sequence). The V and J ends lost 3 bases and 3 bases respectively, with 14 bases between them. The CDR3 DNA sequence: TGTGCCTGGAGGCAAACAGGGAATCACTATGGCTACACCTTC. Translated, it gives CAWRQTGNHYGYTF. The full variable domain, its missing parts supplied by reference TRBV30 and TRBJ1-2, is SQTIHQWPATLVQPVGSPLSLECTVEGTSNPNLYWYRQAAGRGLQLLFYSVGIGQISSEVPQNLSASRPQDRQFILSSKKLLLSDSGFYLCAWRQTGNHYGYTFGSGTRLTVV.

This chain uses TRBV4-3 with TRBJ1-2; D not certain. Deletions cut 1 base from V and 4 bases from J, with 7 bases between. The CDR3 has 13 residues. CDR1 and CDR2 from the germline V gene are LGHNA and YSLEER. CDR3 DNA: TGCGCCAGCAGCCAAGGCTACCGCTATGGCTACACCTTC. Amino acids: CASSQGYRYGYTF.

The chain employs TRBV10-3 and TRBJ2-7, with 13 bases that match TRBD2. The V segment lost 0 bases and the J segment 7 bases; nucleotides outside the gene matches: 3. This CDR3 is built from 15 residues. The germline gives CDR1 ENHRY, CDR2 SYGVKD. For the CDR3, the DNA is TGTGCCATCAGTGAGTCGGGACTAGCGGGGCGAGAGCAGTACTTC. It translates to CAISESGLAGREQYF.